Shown below are 21 T cell receptor beta chains from a single sample sequenced in a study of blood T cell repertoires in COVID-19. The data were produced by immunoSEQ multiplex PCR, yet TCRdb's version contains in-frame clones alone and is incomplete. This repertoire shows under 150,000 clones, about four fifths found once; its top ten account for approximately 17%. Sequenced input: peripheral blood. These receptor sequences come from a woman of 80 years or more with acute or convalescent COVID-19.

CDR3 DNA sequence: TGTGCCAGCAGCCGCGGGAGGGCTAGCACAGATACGCAGTATTTT. Amino acids: CASSRGRASTDTQYF. The V gene is TRBV7-2, the J gene TRBJ2-3, with 9 bases that match TRBD2. Germline values: CDR1 SGHTA, CDR2 FQGNSA. After removal of 5 bases from V and 0 bases from J, the junction contained 3 bases not matched to a gene. The CDR3 is 15 amino acids. Combining the CDR3 with reference TRBV7-2 and TRBJ2-3 gives the whole variable domain GAGVSQSPSNKVTEKGKDVELRCDPISGHTALYWYRQSLGQGLEFLIYFQGNSAPDKSGLPSDRFSAERTGGSVSTLTIQRTQQEDSAVYLCASSRGRASTDTQYFGPGTRLTVL.

The gene calls are TRBV9 and TRBJ2-2; 11 bases agree with TRBD2. Germline CDR1 is SGDLS and CDR2 is YYNGEE. The trim removed 0 bases at V and 0 bases at J, leaving 4 bases unmatched. There are 18 residues in the CDR3. This CDR3 is CASSVALAGGPNTGELFF. DNA of the CDR3: TGTGCCAGCAGCGTAGCTCTAGCGGGGGGACCGAACACCGGGGAGCTGTTTTTT.

V usage is TRBV5-1 and J usage is TRBJ1-2; the D is unclear. Germline CDR1 and CDR2: SGHRS and YFSETQ. V lost 0 bases, J lost 6 bases, and 12 bases lay in between. CDR3 length equals 14 residues. The CDR3 DNA reads as TGCGCCAGCAGCTTGGAAGGATGGGAGAATGGCTACACCTTC. Translated: CASSLEGWENGYTF.

The chain carries TRBV19 and TRBJ2-3, with D maybe TRBD2 (6 bases). Trimming removed 8 bases from V and 4 bases from J, with 16 bases in between. This CDR3 contains 14 residues. Germline V gene lookup returns CDR1 LNHDA and CDR2 SQIVND (reference sequence). CDR3: CASGRAGSSDTQYF. CDR3 nucleotide sequence: TGTGCCAGTGGCCGGGCGGGATCGTCAGATACGCAGTATTTT.

The V call is TRBV7-2, the J call TRBJ1-5; the match to TRBD1 covers 10 bases. Germline assignment: CDR1 SGHTA and CDR2 FQGNSA. The CDR3 is 18 residues long. V gave up 3 bases and J gave up 4 bases; unmatched junction bases: 12. CDR3 in amino acids: CASSFQDRGVFSNQPQHF. The CDR3 bases are TGTGCCAGCAGCTTCCAGGACAGGGGGGTGTTTAGTAATCAGCCCCAGCATTTT.

The chain uses TRBV2 and TRBJ2-2; the match to TRBD2 covers 12 bases. Germline lookup yields CDR1 SNHLY and CDR2 FYNNEI. V lost 7 bases, J lost 4 bases, and 13 bases stayed unmatched. The CDR3 loop spans 18 amino acids. CDR3 loop: CASTGGTSGGPGTGELFF. The CDR3, as DNA: TGTGCCAGCACAGGTGGAACTAGCGGGGGGCCTGGCACCGGGGAGCTGTTTTTT.

This clone is a singleton in its sample. The rearrangement links TRBV5-6 to TRBJ2-7; 10 bases align to TRBD2. Germline CDR1 SGHDT, CDR2 YYEEEE. After removal of 3 bases from V and 6 bases from J, the junction contained 6 bases not matched to a gene. The CDR3 spans 14 residues. DNA for the CDR3: TGTGCCAGCAGCTCTTTGACTAGCGGGCTCGAGCAGTACTTC. This codes for CASSSLTSGLEQYF.

V usage is TRBV19 and J usage is TRBJ2-5, with TRBD2 identical over 12 bases. CDR1 is LNHDA, CDR2 SQIVND, per germline (reference sequence). V gave up 5 bases and J gave up 4 bases; unmatched junction bases: 8. The CDR3 totals 16 residues. The CDR3 sequence: CASSLGGLAGRETQYF. The CDR3 bases are TGTGCCAGTAGTTTAGGGGGACTAGCGGGTCGAGAGACCCAGTACTTC.

The V and J genes are TRBV7-2 and TRBJ1-2; 8 bases are shared with TRBD1. The CDR3 covers 16 residues. Germline CDR1 is SGHTA and CDR2 is FQGNSA. The trim removed 5 bases at V and 2 bases at J, leaving 10 bases unmatched. The chain's CDR3 is CASSTSDRALNYGYTF. DNA of the CDR3: TGTGCCAGCAGCACCTCGGACAGGGCCTTAAACTATGGCTACACCTTC.

V and J are TRBV5-1 and TRBJ1-1; TRBD1 matches 8 bases. The germline V gene encodes CDR1 SGHRS and CDR2 YFSETQ. Germline trimming cut 4 bases from V and 3 bases from J; bases unmatched to any gene: 8. The length of the CDR3 is 15 residues. The CDR3: CASSLLQGDYTEAFF. For the CDR3, the DNA is TGCGCCAGCAGCCTACTACAGGGGGACTACACTGAAGCTTTCTTT.

The genes are TRBV27 and TRBJ2-5; D perhaps matches TRBD1 (5 bases). Trimming stripped 5 bases from V and 7 bases from J, with 14 bases between. This CDR3 region has 13 residues. In germline, CDR1 is MNHEY, CDR2 SMNVEV (reference sequence). CDR3 sequence reads: CASSPAQGRTQYF. The CDR3 coding sequence is TGTGCCAGCAGTCCCGCCCAGGGCCGGACCCAGTACTTC.

This clone was observed a handful of times. This sequence joins TRBV5-1 and TRBJ2-1, with 7 bases that match TRBD2. The ends lost 5 bases at V and 2 bases at J; junction bases unmatched: 10. In germline, CDR1 is SGHRS, CDR2 YFSETQ. The length of the CDR3 is 16 residues. The CDR3 nucleotides are TGCGCCAGCAGGCCCTTGGGGGGGATCGCCTACAATGAGCAGTTCTTC. This gives the protein CASRPLGGIAYNEQFF.

The CDR3 region has the DNA TGTGCCAGTAGTATAGCCGGGGCCGGTCAGGGGGTTCGAGCTTTCTTT. It yields the protein CASSIAGAGQGVRAFF. The V gene is TRBV19, the J gene TRBJ1-1; 7 positions match TRBD1. V lost 1 base, J lost 10 bases, and 15 bases stayed unmatched. Per the germline V gene, CDR1 is LNHDA and CDR2 is SQIVND (reference sequence). The CDR3 length is 16 residues.

The rearrangement joins TRBV7-6 to TRBJ2-3, with 9 positions matching TRBD1. V lost 5 bases to trimming and J lost 5 bases; unmatched junction nucleotides: 8. This CDR3 has 15 residues. Germline V gene data show CDR1 as SGHVS and CDR2 as FNYEAQ. CDR3: CASSPRQGDGDTQYF. In DNA, the CDR3 is TGTGCCAGCAGCCCCCGACAGGGGGATGGAGATACGCAGTATTTT.

This clone was seen a single time. The chain uses TRBV27 and TRBJ2-1; D not resolved. Trimming cost V 5 bases and J 13 bases, with 6 bases left between them. Germline V gives CDR1 MNHEY, CDR2 SMNVEV (reference sequence). The CDR3 consists of 9 residues. The CDR3 sequence is CASSPSQFF. CDR3 sequence (DNA): TGTGCCAGCAGTCCAAGCCAGTTCTTC.

V and J are TRBV19 and TRBJ2-3; a possible D gene is TRBD2 (5 bases). The CDR3 sequence is 14 residues long. Germline-derived CDR1 and CDR2 are LNHDA and SQIVND (reference sequence). The V end lost 5 bases, the J end lost 5 bases, and 14 bases lay between the germline ends. The CDR3, as DNA: TGTGCCAGTAGTTGGACTCCCGCGGGAGATACGCAGTATTTT. The encoded protein is CASSWTPAGDTQYF.

The CDR3 DNA is TGTGCCAGACCCAGCGGATTACTATACTTC. Its protein product is CARPSGLLYF. V is TRBV5-6 and J is TRBJ2-7; a weak D match, TRBD2 (5 bases). Germline CDR1 and CDR2: SGHDT and YYEEEE. Trimming removed 8 bases from V and 13 bases from J, with 16 bases in between. The CDR3 sequence is 10 residues long. Using reference TRBV5-6 and TRBJ2-7 for the parts outside the CDR3, the full variable domain is DAGVTQSPTHLIKTRGQQVTLRCSPKSGHDTVSWYQQALGQGPQFIFQYYEEEERQRGNFPDRFSGHQFPNYSSELNVNALLLGDSALYLCARPSGLLYFGPGTRLTVT.

Here the CDR3 reads CASSSGTSGSWETQYF. CDR3 nucleotides: TGTGCCAGCAGTTCAGGGACTAGCGGGAGTTGGGAGACCCAGTACTTC. This chain connects TRBV6-5 to TRBJ2-5; 14 nucleotides agree with TRBD2. The CDR3 length is 16 residues. The trim removed 4 bases at V and 5 bases at J, leaving 6 bases unmatched. Germline values: CDR1 MNHEY, CDR2 SVGAGI.

This clone has only a few counts. The V gene is TRBV2, the J gene TRBJ2-7; maybe TRBD1 (6 bases). With 6 bases removed from V and 2 bases from J, the gap between germline ends came to 14 bases. CDR3 length: 14 amino acids. The germline CDR1 and CDR2 sequences are SNHLY and FYNNEI. The CDR3 DNA sequence: TGTGCCAGCAGCTTAGACAGGCAAACCTACGAGCAGTACTTC. Encoded protein: CASSLDRQTYEQYF.

This sequence joins TRBV3-1 (or the pseudogene TRBV3-2) and TRBJ2-7, with TRBD2 matching over 14 bases. J gave up 4 bases and V 3 bases, and 2 bases lay outside the gene matches. Looked up from germline, CDR1 is LGHDT and CDR2 is YNNKEL (reference sequence). The CDR3 runs to 15 residues. CDR3 nucleotides: TGTGCCAGCAGCCAGACTAGCGGGGGGGTTTACGAGCAGTACTTC. It translates to CASSQTSGGVYEQYF.

The count of this clone is one. The V gene is TRBV30, the J gene TRBJ2-1, with 12 bases that match TRBD2. Germline V gene data show CDR1 as GTSNPN and CDR2 as SVGIG (reference sequence). The CDR3 has 14 residues. V lost 3 bases, J lost 5 bases, and 2 bases stayed unmatched. The CDR3, as DNA: TGTGCCTGGAGGACTAGCGGGAGAGACAATGAGCAGTTCTTC. This encodes CAWRTSGRDNEQFF.